The clone carrying this TCR beta chain was recorded many times. The sample belongs to a study of T cells in Graves' hyperthyroidism and ophthalmopathy. Background on the study: Prior to any treatment, at the point of initial diagnosis, peripheral blood was collected.

Losses at the gene ends were 6 bases for V and 7 bases for J; bases not matched to a gene: 10. Germline lookup yields CDR1 MNHNS and CDR2 SASEGT. The CDR3 has 15 amino acids. Template material for amplifying TCR beta CDR3 regions consisted of RNA transcripts. The study used the HTBI primer set for a first-round RT-PCR of the TCR CDR3. TCRdb reprocessed the multiplex PCR reads via MiXCR and lists one record per CDR3 protein. In the table there are approximately 330,000 distinct CDR3 sequences, roughly an eighth of which are singletons. What was sequenced was blood. The J gene is TRBJ1-2, the V gene TRBV6-1; 11 nucleotides match TRBD1. This clonotype originated in a woman in her 40s with Graves' ophthalmopathy. In nucleotides, the CDR3 is TGTGCCAGCAGCCCCCCGGACAGGGGGCTGGGTGGCTACACCTTC. As protein: CASSPPDRGLGGYTF.